This TCR beta chain is drawn from a study of blood T cell repertoires in COVID-19. Looking at the study overall: The samples span acute and convalescent COVID-19 from the United States, Italy and Spain. PBMCs, B-cell-depleted T cells, or T cells provided the cDNA or gDNA that made up the material.

The V and J ends lost 4 bases and 5 bases, in that order; junction bases with no gene match: 4. The CDR3 runs to 14 residues. Germline CDR1 reads SGHKS; CDR2 reads YYEKEE (reference sequence). In the authors' methods: Estimated nucleated cell counts came from reference gene primer amplification. TCRdb keeps only in-frame clones here, not all; method: immunoSEQ multiplex PCR. V, J and clone size were drawn from that table, and D and trimming were deduced from the DNA. This sample carries 75,000 to 100,000 clones, 88% of them seen once, and the ten largest clones take around 6.6%. The chain couples TRBV5-5 to TRBJ1-5, with 9 bases lining up with TRBD1. The clonotype comes from an older man with acute or convalescent COVID-19. Sequencing was done on a sample of peripheral blood. Here the CDR3 DNA reads TGTGCCAGCAGCGGACAGGGGTTCCATCAGCCCCAGCATTTT. It is translated as CASSGQGFHQPQHF.